These 21 T cell receptor beta chains originate from one sample sequenced in a study of response to subunit inactivated influenza vaccine. TCRdb fed the RT-PCR reads into MiXCR, producing one record per CDR3 protein. The table has some 500,000 distinct CDR3 sequences, less than 30% seen once; the top ten hold approximately 2%. Sequencing was performed on CD4+ T cells sorted from PBMCs, taken less than 6 days after vaccination. The receptors shown here come from a man in his forties or fifties who received an inactivated influenza vaccine.

This clonotype has at least ten counts. The chain uses TRBV7-9 and TRBJ1-2, with D maybe TRBD1 (5 bases). V shed 4 bases and J shed 4 bases, with 16 bases lying between them. Looked up from germline, CDR1 is SEHNR and CDR2 is FQNEAQ (reference sequence). CDR3 size: 15 residues. CDR3 DNA: TGTGCCAGCAGCTATGACCACAGGAGCCTCTATGGCTACACCTTC. It translates to CASSYDHRSLYGYTF.

This rearrangement joins TRBV7-9 to TRBJ2-3; D not certain. CDR3 size: 15 residues. V lost 0 bases and J lost 3, with 10 bases in between. Germline V lookup: CDR1 SEHNR, CDR2 FQNEAQ (reference sequence). The CDR3 DNA follows: TGTGCCAGCAGCTTAGCAGGAATAGAGACAGATACGCAGTATTTT. Protein sequence: CASSLAGIETDTQYF.

The rearrangement joins TRBV6-2 or TRBV6-3 to TRBJ1-5; TRBD1 agrees at 8 bases. Losses at the gene ends were 5 bases for V and 5 bases for J; bases not matched to a gene: 8. The CDR3 covers 15 residues. The V gene's germline CDR1 is MNHEY and CDR2 SVGEGT. CDR3 sequence: CASSETGVRDQPQHF. The CDR3 DNA reads as TGTGCCAGCAGTGAGACAGGGGTAAGGGATCAGCCCCAGCATTTT.

This clonotype was counted a few times. This sequence joins TRBV20-1 and TRBJ2-1; D may be TRBD1 or TRBD2 (6 bases each). CDR3 size: 14 residues. Germline V CDR1 and CDR2: DFQATT, SNEGSKA (reference sequence). V was clipped by 4 bases and J by 4 bases, with 14 bases between them. CDR3 loop: CSATRGAGYNEQFF. The CDR3 nucleotides are TGCAGTGCTACAAGGGGGGCTGGGTACAATGAGCAGTTCTTC.

This clonotype was seen a few times. The chain links TRBV7-2 to TRBJ2-7; a weak D match, TRBD2 (6 bases). This CDR3 has 16 amino acids. V lost 2 bases and J lost 6, with 20 bases in between. Germline V CDR1 and CDR2: SGHTA, FQGNSA. CDR3 sequence: CASSLLGRKGRFEQYF. DNA of the CDR3: TGTGCCAGCAGCTTATTAGGGCGAAAGGGGAGGTTCGAGCAGTACTTC.

This clonotype was counted at least ten times. V gene TRBV20-1 combines with J gene TRBJ2-7, with D unclear. Germline CDR1 DFQATT, CDR2 SNEGSKA (reference sequence). The CDR3 extends over 11 amino acids. Here the CDR3 reads CTGRVQGIQYF. The CDR3, as DNA: TGCACAGGACGTGTTCAAGGGATTCAGTACTTC.

This clonotype was recorded a few times. The chain uses TRBV12-3 or TRBV12-4 and TRBJ2-1; no clear D. Trimming took off 6 bases at V and 4 bases at J, with 7 bases between the two ends. The CDR3 is made up of 12 amino acids. CDR3 sequence: CASRWRYNEQFF. CDR3 in DNA: TGTGCCAGCAGGTGGAGATACAATGAGCAGTTCTTC.

This clonotype came up many times. The chain links TRBV6-5 to TRBJ2-5; D gene unclear. Germline CDR1 reads MNHEY; CDR2 reads SVGAGI. Trimming took off 0 bases at V and 5 bases at J, with 4 bases between the two ends. The CDR3 loop spans 12 amino acids. CDR3 bases: TGTGCCAGCAGTTACTCGGGGGAGACCCAGTACTTC. Protein product: CASSYSGETQYF.

V gene TRBV6-6 combines with J gene TRBJ1-4, with D unresolved. The CDR3 is 13 amino acids. The V gene lost 4 bases and the J gene lost 8 bases, with 11 bases spanning the gap. Germline CDR1 reads MNHNY; CDR2 reads SVGAGI (reference sequence). This CDR3 is CASSSGQQEKLFF. The CDR3 DNA reads as TGTGCCAGCAGTTCCGGGCAGCAAGAAAAACTGTTTTTT.

This clonotype was seen a few times. The chain employs TRBV6-2 or TRBV6-3 and TRBJ1-1; D is possibly TRBD1 (6 bases). CDR3 length equals 15 residues. Germline V gene data show CDR1 as MNHEY and CDR2 as SVGEGT. The ends were cut back, 0 bases at V and 10 bases at J, with 18 bases in the middle. In DNA, the CDR3 is TGTGCCAGCAGTTACTCGGACAGACCCCTTTCCCGAGCTTTCTTT. Its protein is CASSYSDRPLSRAFF.

This clonotype has a handful of counts. The chain is built from TRBV20-1 and TRBJ1-2; D gene ambiguous. The CDR3 loop spans 15 amino acids. Germline-derived CDR1 and CDR2 are DFQATT and SNEGSKA (reference sequence). Trimming pared 1 base from V and 0 bases from J, leaving 12 bases between. CDR3: CSARGQDRTNYGYTF. The DNA for the CDR3 is TGCAGTGCTAGAGGTCAGGACCGCACTAACTATGGCTACACCTTC.

The rearrangement uses TRBV5-1 and TRBJ2-4; TRBD1 is a possible D gene (5 bases). This CDR3 has 19 amino acids. CDR1 SGHRS and CDR2 YFSETQ come from the germline V gene. Trimming pared 0 bases from V and 0 bases from J, leaving 19 bases between. The CDR3 sequence: CASSLGLGTGLVAKNIQYF. Written as DNA, the CDR3 is TGCGCCAGCAGCTTGGGATTGGGAACAGGCCTAGTAGCCAAAAACATTCAGTACTTC. Together with reference TRBV5-1 and TRBJ2-4, the CDR3 gives the full variable domain: KAGVTQTPRYLIKTRGQQVTLSCSPISGHRSVSWYQQTPGQGLQFLFEYFSETQRNKGNFPGRFSGRQFSNSRSEMNVSTLELGDSALYLCASSLGLGTGLVAKNIQYFGAGTRLSVL.

This clonotype occurred a few times. The V call is TRBV7-9, the J call TRBJ2-1; 9 bases align to TRBD1. Germline assignment: CDR1 SEHNR and CDR2 FQNEAQ (reference sequence). J gave up 8 bases and V 5 bases, and 10 bases lay outside the gene matches. The CDR3 length is 15 residues. DNA of the CDR3: TGTGCCAGCAGCCCCCGACAGGGGGAACTGGATGAGCAGTTCTTC. Encoded protein: CASSPRQGELDEQFF.

This chain links TRBV7-3 with TRBJ2-3; a possible D gene is TRBD1 (5 bases). Germline CDR1 is SGHTA and CDR2 is FQGTGA. The CDR3 has 14 residues. The V end was cut by 2 bases, the J end by 6 bases, with 12 bases between. The DNA of the CDR3 is TGTGCCAGCAGCTTAGGGGCACGTATGGATACGCAGTATTTT. Translating gives CASSLGARMDTQYF.

The chain employs TRBV10-3 and TRBJ2-1; D is uncertain. This CDR3 has 12 amino acids. Trimming left V 6 bases short and J 4 bases short, with 7 bases between. Germline V CDR1 and CDR2: ENHRY, SYGVKD. CDR3 bases: TGTGCCATCAGCCGCGGATACAATGAGCAGTTCTTC. Encoded protein: CAISRGYNEQFF.

V and J are TRBV7-3 and TRBJ2-5; a weak D match, TRBD2 (5 bases). The CDR3 covers 16 residues. CDR1 is SGHTA and CDR2 is FQGTGA in the germline V gene. V lost 1 base, J lost 5 bases, and 17 bases lay in between. This chain's CDR3 is CASSLRPRGRGETQYF. For the CDR3, the DNA is TGTGCCAGCAGCTTAAGGCCCCGCGGCCGAGGGGAGACCCAGTACTTC.

This clonotype was counted a few times. The chain has TRBV6-5 and TRBJ2-1; no reliable D call. The CDR3 totals 15 residues. The germline CDR1 and CDR2 sequences are MNHEY and SVGAGI. V was pared by 6 bases and J by 0 bases, with 12 bases between. The CDR3 protein is CASRYGENSYNEQFF. CDR3 DNA sequence: TGTGCCAGCAGGTATGGTGAGAACTCCTACAATGAGCAGTTCTTC.

This sequence joins TRBV3-1 and TRBJ2-1; weak D call: TRBD2 (5 bases). The CDR3 has 13 residues. Per the germline V gene, CDR1 is LGHDT and CDR2 is YNNKEL (reference sequence). With 5 bases removed from V and 9 bases from J, the gap between germline ends came to 14 bases. DNA of the CDR3: TGTGCCAGCAGCAGGAACAATCGGGGTGAGCAGTTCTTC. Protein product: CASSRNNRGEQFF.

The chain links TRBV7-3 to TRBJ2-3; TRBD1 matches at 7 bases. Germline V gene lookup returns CDR1 SGHTA and CDR2 FQGTGA. The CDR3 is 22 amino acids. V lost 1 base, J lost 1 base, and 23 bases stayed unmatched. The DNA of the CDR3 is TGTGCCAGCAGCTTAAGGCACAGGGGTCGCGGTTCAAAACCCCAGGGCACAGATACGCAGTATTTT. Translated, it gives CASSLRHRGRGSKPQGTDTQYF. Combining the CDR3 with reference TRBV7-3 and TRBJ2-3 gives the whole variable domain GAGVSQTPSNKVTEKGKYVELRCDPISGHTALYWYRQSLGQGPEFLIYFQGTGAADDSGLPNDRFFAVRPEGSVSTLKIQRTERGDSAVYLCASSLRHRGRGSKPQGTDTQYFGPGTRLTVL.

This sequence joins TRBV4-3 and TRBJ2-2, with TRBD1 as a possible D gene (6 bases). V was trimmed by 0 bases and J by 1 base, leaving 9 bases between them. CDR1 and CDR2 (germline): LGHNA, YSLEER. This CDR3 is 16 amino acids long. The CDR3: CASSQEPQGNTGELFF. For the CDR3, the DNA is TGCGCCAGCAGCCAAGAGCCACAGGGGAACACCGGGGAGCTGTTTTTT.

The genes are TRBV11-2 and TRBJ2-5, with TRBD2 matching over 13 bases. The CDR3 covers 17 residues. V was clipped by 5 bases and J by 4 bases; unmatched bases: 10. The germline gives CDR1 SGHAT, CDR2 FQNNGV. The CDR3 region is CASSPSVGLAGLETQYF. CDR3 DNA sequence: TGTGCCAGCAGCCCCTCGGTGGGACTAGCGGGATTAGAGACCCAGTACTTC.